The rows below give T cell receptor beta chains drawn from one sample of a study of T cell responses to AZD1222 COVID-19 vaccine. Some clones are missing from TCRdb's copy, which holds only in-frame ones; the method was immunoSEQ multiplex PCR. The table has tens of thousands of clones, roughly 90% seen once; the top ten hold 4.5% to 5.5%. This specimen consisted of peripheral blood, obtained on day 0 of AZD1222 vaccination. Source of these receptors: an adult in good health. Both conserved end residues are part of each CDR3. A D gene is named only where the DNA matches it firmly. Rows give clone size only sometimes, using once, few, many, or a class for an expanded clone.

clone size,J gene,D gene,V gene,CDR3 protein,CDR3 DNA
NA,TRBJ1-2,NA,TRBV6-1,CASSEGAANYGYTF,TGTGCCAGCAGTGAAGGGGCGGCCAACTATGGCTACACCTTC
NA,TRBJ1-2,TRBD1,TRBV6-5,CASSPGQGSGYTF,TGTGCCAGCAGTCCCGGACAGGGCTCGGGCTACACCTTC
few,TRBJ2-7,TRBD2,TRBV27,CASGLAGREQYF,TGTGCCAGCGGACTAGCGGGGAGGGAGCAGTACTTC
NA,TRBJ2-7,TRBD2,TRBV14,CASSYGGRQSYEQYF,TGTGCCAGCAGCTACGGGGGGAGACAATCCTACGAGCAGTACTTC
NA,TRBJ2-2,TRBD1,TRBV12-5,CASGLLDRGELFF,TGTGCTAGTGGTTTATTGGACAGGGGTGAGCTGTTTTTT
NA,TRBJ2-2,NA,TRBV10-2,CASSEGRERGELFF,TGCGCCAGCAGTGAGGGCAGGGAAAGGGGGGAGCTGTTTTTT
few,TRBJ2-5,NA,TRBV2,CASSIDSGETQYF,TGTGCCAGCAGTATTGACAGCGGGGAGACCCAGTACTTC
NA,TRBJ2-3,TRBD2,TRBV19,CASSMVGGADTQYF,TGTGCCAGTAGTATGGTCGGGGGGGCAGATACGCAGTATTTT
NA,TRBJ2-3,TRBD2,TRBV4-2,CASSQTPLAGGLDTQYF,TGTGCCAGCAGCCAAACTCCCCTAGCGGGGGGCCTGGATACGCAGTATTTT
few,TRBJ1-6,NA,TRBV18,CASSPLGTGNSPLHF,TGTGCCAGCTCACCATTAGGGACCGGTAATTCACCCCTCCACTTT
NA,TRBJ1-1,TRBD1,TRBV7-9,CASSLAGGIVTEAFF,TGTGCCAGCAGCTTAGCAGGGGGCATTGTGACTGAAGCTTTCTTT
once,TRBJ2-1,TRBD2,TRBV5-5,CASSAIRTSGSSYNEQFF,TGTGCCAGCAGCGCTATAAGGACTAGCGGAAGCTCCTACAATGAGCAGTTCTTC
NA,TRBJ1-1,TRBD1,TRBV27,CASSLSGTGQNTEAFF,TGTGCCAGCAGTTTATCGGGGACAGGGCAGAACACTGAAGCTTTCTTT
NA,TRBJ2-1,NA,TRBV6-5,CASSYSIANEQFF,TGTGCCAGCAGTTACTCGATAGCGAATGAGCAGTTCTTC
NA,TRBJ2-7,NA,TRBV12-3/TRBV12-4,CASSWEKTYEQYF,TGTGCCAGCAGTTGGGAGAAAACCTACGAGCAGTACTTC
NA,TRBJ2-1,TRBD1,TRBV12-5,CASGLVEGAGFF,TGTGCTAGTGGTTTGGTAGAGGGGGCCGGGTTCTTC
NA,TRBJ2-5,NA,TRBV11-3,CASSLGTGAQETQYF,TGTGCCAGCAGCTTAGGTACAGGAGCCCAAGAGACCCAGTACTTC
NA,TRBJ1-4,TRBD1,TRBV7-9,CASSTGQGVSNEKLFF,TGTGCCAGCAGCACGGGACAGGGGGTGTCTAATGAAAAACTGTTTTTT
once,TRBJ1-5,TRBD1,TRBV2,CASTRDRVRGQPQHF,TGTGCCAGCACCAGGGACAGGGTAAGGGGTCAGCCCCAGCATTTT
NA,TRBJ1-4,NA,TRBV27,CASSSRRGWDEKLFF,TGTGCCAGCAGTTCCAGACGGGGGTGGGATGAAAAACTGTTTTTT
once,TRBJ2-5,TRBD1,TRBV2,CASGRQGMGVETQYF,TGTGCCAGCGGACGACAGGGGATGGGGGTGGAGACCCAGTACTTC
NA,TRBJ1-3,TRBD1,TRBV6-5,CASSQQGALGNTIYF,TGTGCCAGCAGCCAACAGGGGGCGCTTGGAAACACCATATATTTT
NA,TRBJ2-3,TRBD2,TRBV9,CASSVAGASGGIDTQYF,TGTGCCAGCAGCGTAGCGGGGGCTAGCGGGGGGATAGATACGCAGTATTTT
NA,TRBJ2-3,NA,TRBV5-1,CASSLGQDTTDTQYF,TGCGCCAGCAGCTTGGGTCAGGATACCACAGATACGCAGTATTTT
once,TRBJ2-7,NA,TRBV6-5,CASSSGLKGEQYF,TGTGCCAGCAGCTCGGGCCTCAAGGGCGAGCAGTACTTC
NA,TRBJ1-2,TRBD1,TRBV19,CASIPGQGGSYGYTF,TGTGCCAGTATACCCGGACAGGGAGGATCCTATGGCTACACCTTC
NA,TRBJ2-1,TRBD1,TRBV5-1,CASNIATGANNEQFF,TGCGCCAGCAACATCGCGACAGGGGCAAACAATGAGCAGTTCTTC
NA,TRBJ2-3,TRBD2,TRBV7-6,CASSRLGGGATDTQYF,TGTGCCAGCAGCCGCTTAGGCGGGGGGGCCACAGATACGCAGTATTTT
NA,TRBJ1-4,NA,TRBV19,CASSWRATGEKLFF,TGTGCCAGTAGTTGGAGAGCGACGGGTGAAAAACTGTTTTTT
NA,TRBJ2-1,NA,TRBV10-3,CAIKTGLTPIYNEQFF,TGTGCCATCAAGACAGGTTTAACACCAATCTACAATGAGCAGTTCTTC
NA,TRBJ1-6,NA,TRBV15,CATSRQGYNSPLHF,TGTGCCACCTCACGCCAGGGTTACAATTCACCCCTCCACTTT
NA,TRBJ1-5,NA,TRBV18,CASSPGRVSNQPQHF,TGTGCCAGCTCACCGGGCAGGGTGAGCAATCAGCCCCAGCATTTT
NA,TRBJ1-4,NA,TRBV9,CASSVGGEWVSEKLFF,TGTGCCAGCAGCGTAGGTGGGGAATGGGTCAGCGAAAAACTGTTTTTT
NA,TRBJ1-5,NA,TRBV5-6,CASSGRGSNQPQHF,TGTGCCAGCAGCGGCAGGGGTAGCAATCAGCCCCAGCATTTT
few,TRBJ1-5,NA,TRBV7-8,CASSLDRYGGRQPQHF,TGTGCCAGCAGCTTAGACAGGTATGGGGGCCGGCAGCCCCAGCATTTT
NA,TRBJ1-2,NA,TRBV5-1,CASSLSAGPYGYTF,TGCGCCAGCAGCTTAAGCGCGGGACCATATGGCTACACCTTC
NA,TRBJ2-5,NA,TRBV28,CASSLRGAQETQYF,TGTGCCAGCAGTTTGCGGGGAGCACAAGAGACCCAGTACTTC
NA,TRBJ1-1,NA,TRBV18,CASSRGAEAFF,TGTGCCAGCTCACGAGGCGCTGAAGCTTTCTTT
NA,TRBJ2-1,TRBD1,TRBV5-1,CASTGQAATNEQFF,TGCGCCAGCACGGGACAGGCCGCGACGAATGAGCAGTTCTTC
NA,TRBJ1-2,TRBD1,TRBV25-1,CASSGTGKNYGYTF,TGTGCCAGCAGTGGGACAGGGAAGAACTATGGCTACACCTTC
once,TRBJ2-7,NA,TRBV25-1,CASSETTYEQYF,TGTGCCAGCAGTGAAACAACCTACGAGCAGTACTTC
once,TRBJ2-7,NA,TRBV6-1,CASSELGLPYEQYF,TGTGCCAGCAGTGAATTGGGTCTCCCCTACGAGCAGTACTTC
NA,TRBJ2-6,NA,TRBV9,CASSATRGANVLTF,TGTGCCAGCAGCGCCACTCGAGGGGCCAACGTCCTGACTTTC
NA,TRBJ1-2,NA,TRBV15,CATSRDLYGYTF,TGTGCCACCAGCAGGGACCTATATGGCTACACCTTC
NA,TRBJ2-1,NA,TRBV4-2,CASSQGNGYNEQFF,TGTGCCAGCAGCCAAGGTAACGGATACAATGAGCAGTTCTTC
NA,TRBJ2-7,TRBD2,TRBV9,CASSVGLAGGKYF,TGTGCCAGCAGCGTAGGGCTAGCGGGGGGAAAGTACTTC
NA,TRBJ2-5,TRBD2,TRBV15,CATSRVSSGGRETQYF,TGTGCCACCAGCAGAGTTTCGAGCGGGGGTAGGGAGACCCAGTACTTC
once,TRBJ1-2,NA,TRBV15,CATSRGGTSHHTF,TGTGCCACCAGCAGAGGCGGGACAAGTCATCACACCTTC
NA,TRBJ1-1,NA,TRBV27,CASRRVGGTEAFF,TGTGCCAGCAGGAGGGTTGGGGGCACTGAAGCTTTCTTT
NA,TRBJ1-4,NA,TRBV19,CASSTVRGEDEKLFF,TGTGCCAGTAGCACCGTTCGAGGGGAGGATGAAAAACTGTTTTTT
NA,TRBJ2-3,TRBD2,TRBV5-4,CASSQRLAGSTDTQYF,TGTGCCAGCAGCCAACGACTAGCGGGGTCCACAGATACGCAGTATTTT
NA,TRBJ1-3,NA,TRBV7-9,CASTPVGNTIYF,TGTGCCAGCACCCCGGTCGGGAACACCATATATTTT
NA,TRBJ1-6,TRBD1,TRBV6-6,CASSRGQGTNSPLHF,TGTGCCAGCAGTAGGGGACAGGGAACTAATTCACCCCTCCACTTT
NA,TRBJ2-1,TRBD2,TRBV10-3,CATRTGTSGGESSYNEQFF,TGTGCCACCCGGACCGGGACTAGCGGGGGGGAGAGCTCCTACAATGAGCAGTTCTTC
NA,TRBJ2-7,TRBD1,TRBV5-1,CASSFGQGVTYEQYF,TGCGCCAGCAGCTTCGGACAGGGGGTCACCTACGAGCAGTACTTC
NA,TRBJ2-3,NA,TRBV6-5,CASSYSGTFSTDTQYF,TGTGCCAGCAGTTACTCGGGTACTTTTAGCACAGATACGCAGTATTTT
NA,TRBJ1-1,NA,TRBV5-1,CASSLGSDMNTEAFF,TGCGCCAGCAGCTTGGGATCAGATATGAACACTGAAGCTTTCTTT
NA,TRBJ1-5,TRBD1,TRBV29-1,CSVTRGPDQPQHF,TGCAGCGTTACTAGGGGGCCGGATCAGCCCCAGCATTTT
NA,TRBJ2-5,NA,TRBV2,CASSELEETQYF,TGTGCCAGCAGTGAACTCGAAGAGACCCAGTACTTC